One TCR beta chain is described in this entry. No antigen is known for it. The data are from a study of PD-1 blockade in classical Hodgkin lymphoma. The study, taken as a whole, reports: There remain no defined causes for the repertoire differences, which possibly reflect disease activity or prior therapy.

The V and J ends lost 2 bases and 1 base respectively, with 8 bases between them. The germline gives CDR1 SGHNT, CDR2 YYREEE (reference sequence). The CDR3 consists of 14 residues. Assay: immunoSEQ multiplex PCR; the TCRdb copy retains only in-frame clones and omits some. This sample has fewer than 90,000 clones, with over 90% found just once. Time point indicated: newly diagnosed, previously untreated cHL patient sample. Comparators were PBMCs taken from newly diagnosed, untreated classical Hodgkin lymphoma. The chain uses TRBV5-4 and TRBJ2-3; D gene unclear. The origin of this receptor is a human donor with classical Hodgkin lymphoma. Source material: peripheral blood mononuclear cells (PBMCs). CDR3 amino acids: CASSLSSGTDTQYF. Here the CDR3 DNA reads TGTGCCAGCAGCTTATCATCGGGCACAGATACGCAGTATTTT.